The next 11 T cell receptor beta chains were all read from a single sample in a study of blood T cells in healthy people across ages. Together with a sample-barcoded 5' primer, a J-beta primer mix was included in a second PCR lasting about 7 to 12 cycles. MiXCR, run by TCRdb on the 5' RACE reads, gives a single entry per CDR3 protein. This table has more than 600,000 distinct CDR3 sequences, 25% appearing once. These sequences were also reported in another study, on T cells of mothers and their children.

The source material was blood. Every receptor here comes from a boy younger than 18 in good health.

The chain joins TRBV12-3 or TRBV12-4 to TRBJ2-2; a possible D gene is TRBD2 (5 bases). The CDR3 has 16 amino acids. V was pared by 5 bases and J by 2 bases, with 15 bases between. The DNA of the CDR3 is TGTGCCAGCAGTGTAGGCGGGCGGTTTAACACCGGGGAGCTGTTTTTT. It yields the protein CASSVGGRFNTGELFF.

V usage is TRBV24-1 and J usage is TRBJ2-4, with 7 positions matching TRBD2. V trimming: 5 bases; J trimming: 6 bases; junction bases outside the gene matches: 6. Germline-derived CDR1 and CDR2 are KGHDR and SFDVKD. CDR3 length equals 14 residues. The CDR3 protein is CATSAGTTINIQYF. In DNA, the CDR3 is TGTGCCACCAGTGCCGGGACTACCATAAACATTCAGTACTTC.

This clonotype was counted a few times. The chain uses TRBV29-1 and TRBJ2-5, with TRBD1 matching 9 bases. Gene TRBJ2-7 matches the end of the DNA better, so the J call may be wrong. Germline V gene data show CDR1 as SQVTM and CDR2 as ANQGSEA. The CDR3 extends over 14 amino acids. Written as DNA, the CDR3 is TGCAGCCCTGACCTGGGACAGGGATCCTACGAGCAGTACTTC. Residues: CSPDLGQGSYEQYF.

This clonotype was seen a few times. The chain combines TRBV7-9 with TRBJ1-1, with no clear D. This CDR3 contains 13 residues. The germline V and J ends were trimmed by 5 bases and 1 base, with 8 bases remaining between them. Germline CDR1 is SEHNR and CDR2 is FQNEAQ (reference sequence). The CDR3: CASSTRGNTEAFF. DNA for the CDR3: TGTGCCAGCAGCACTCGGGGGAACACTGAAGCTTTCTTT.

This chain joins TRBV12-3 or TRBV12-4 and TRBJ2-1; D possibly uses TRBD1 or TRBD2 (5 bases each). The DNA end is a closer match to TRBJ2-7, so the J assignment may be wrong. The CDR3 has 15 amino acids. CDR3 nucleotides: TGTGCCAGCACCAAAGTGGGGGAAGGGCCCTACGAGCAGTACTTC. Encoded protein: CASTKVGEGPYEQYF.

The chain employs TRBV28 and TRBJ1-2; TRBD1 might be the D (5 bases). V lost 6 bases and J lost 8, with 16 bases in between. Germline CDR1 is MDHEN and CDR2 is SYDVKM. The CDR3 spans 13 residues. The CDR3 nucleotides read TGTGCCAGCAGAGCTCAGGGAAAAGACGGCTACACCTTC. The encoded protein is CASRAQGKDGYTF.

This clonotype occurred many times. V gene TRBV7-2 combines with J gene TRBJ2-5; 9 nucleotides align to TRBD1. Germline V lookup: CDR1 SGHTA, CDR2 FQGNSA. J was trimmed by 3 bases and V by 4 bases; bases with no gene match: 3. This CDR3 is built from 14 residues. Here the CDR3 DNA reads TGTGCCAGCAGCTGGCGGACAGGGGAAGAGACCCAGTACTTC. Translation gives CASSWRTGEETQYF.

This clonotype was seen many times. Germline is not matched at one junction end, which may reflect a read error. The chain carries TRBV5-1 and TRBJ2-2; D ambiguous. CDR3 length equals 13 residues. The germline gives CDR1 SGHRS, CDR2 YFSETQ. The CDR3 is CASSLRDTGELFF. CDR3 coding DNA: TGTGCCAGCAGTTTAAGAGATACCGGGGAGCTGTTTTTT.

The chain employs TRBV6-2 or TRBV6-3 and TRBJ1-2; a weak D match, TRBD1 (5 bases). The CDR3 loop spans 15 amino acids. V shed 7 bases and J shed 5 bases, with 20 bases lying between them. Per germline, CDR1 MNHEY and CDR2 SVGEGT. The CDR3 DNA sequence: TGTGCCAGCAACCAACAGGACATACGTTCTTATGGCTACACCTTC. Protein: CASNQQDIRSYGYTF.

The rearrangement joins TRBV4-2 to TRBJ2-7; D gene uncertain. V lost 0 bases and J 4 bases, leaving 10 bases between the germline ends. The CDR3 spans 14 residues. Per germline, CDR1 LGHNA and CDR2 YNFKEQ. CDR3 sequence reads: CASSQDLQLYEQYF. CDR3 nucleotides: TGTGCCAGCAGCCAAGATCTACAGCTGTACGAGCAGTACTTC.

This sequence joins TRBV4-3 and TRBJ2-4, with 9 bases lining up with TRBD1. There are 16 residues in the CDR3. V lost 0 bases and J lost 4; bases outside the gene matches: 4. The germline V gene encodes CDR1 LGHNA and CDR2 YSLEER. This chain's CDR3 is CASSQDLTGGKNIQYF. The CDR3 DNA reads as TGCGCCAGCAGCCAAGATTTGACAGGGGGGAAAAACATTCAGTACTTC.